The 20 T cell receptor beta chains listed next were all sequenced from one sample in a study of cytomegalovirus exposure and HLA in healthy donors. PCR primers comprised 60 Vbeta and 13 Jbeta primers. This table comes from immunoSEQ multiplex PCR, and its TCRdb copy is limited to in-frame clones, with some not included. This listing includes roughly 120,000 clones. The sequenced sample consisted of PBMCs. The receptors derive from a man in his forties or fifties in good health and CMV-seronegative.

The chain joins TRBV7-2 to TRBJ2-1; D gene unclear. Germline loops: CDR1 SGHTA, CDR2 FQGNSA. The CDR3 loop spans 15 amino acids. The V end lost 7 bases, the J end lost 2 bases, and 15 bases lay between the germline ends. The DNA for the CDR3 is TGTGCCAGCAACAGAGACACCCTTCCCTACAATGAGCAGTTCTTC. Translating gives CASNRDTLPYNEQFF.

The chain has TRBV4-2 and TRBJ2-7, with 7 bases fitting TRBD2. This CDR3 is 16 amino acids long. Germline V CDR1 and CDR2: LGHNA, YNFKEQ. Losses at the gene ends were 1 base for V and 0 bases for J; bases not matched to a gene: 6. The CDR3: CASSQATGGPSYEQYF. The DNA for the CDR3 is TGTGCCAGCAGCCAAGCGACGGGAGGCCCCTCCTACGAGCAGTACTTC.

The V gene is TRBV18, the J gene TRBJ2-7; D possibly corresponds to TRBD1 (5 bases). Trimming took off 0 bases at V and 7 bases at J, with 10 bases between the two ends. Germline CDR1 reads KGHSH; CDR2 reads LQKENI. This CDR3 spans 13 amino acids. CDR3 loop: CASSPPGQREQYF. The CDR3 region has the DNA TGTGCCAGCTCACCACCGGGGCAGAGGGAGCAGTACTTC.

The rearrangement uses TRBV2 and TRBJ2-5; TRBD2 matches at 7 bases. Germline V gene lookup returns CDR1 SNHLY and CDR2 FYNNEI. Unmatched junction bases numbered 8, after V lost 7 bases and J lost 3 bases. This CDR3 comprises 14 residues. CDR3 DNA sequence: TGTGCCAGCAAAGCGGAGGCGGGGGAAGAGACCCAGTACTTC. Amino acid sequence: CASKAEAGEETQYF.

The rearrangement uses TRBV18 and TRBJ2-1; TRBD1 agrees at 8 bases. Germline V gene lookup returns CDR1 KGHSH and CDR2 LQKENI. Germline trimming cut 5 bases from V and 9 bases from J; bases unmatched to any gene: 6. The length of the CDR3 is 13 residues. DNA of the CDR3: TGTGCCAGCTCATCGTACAGGGGGAGTGAGCAGTTCTTC. It yields the protein CASSSYRGSEQFF.

The V and J genes are TRBV7-2 and TRBJ2-7, with 8 bases fitting TRBD1. The germline V gene has CDR1 SGHTA and CDR2 FQGNSA. The ends lost 5 bases at V and 1 base at J; junction bases unmatched: 4. This CDR3 is 14 amino acids long. Here the CDR3 DNA reads TGTGCCAGCAGCAACAGACAGGGGTCCTACGAGCAGTACTTC. Its protein product is CASSNRQGSYEQYF.

The chain combines TRBV10-3 with TRBJ1-2; 9 bases match TRBD1. The germline V gene has CDR1 ENHRY and CDR2 SYGVKD. J was trimmed by 4 bases and V by 4 bases; bases with no gene match: 7. This CDR3 spans 15 amino acids. CDR3 sequence reads: CAISVSTGGVYGYTF. The CDR3 DNA is TGTGCCATCAGTGTTTCGACAGGGGGTGTCTATGGCTACACCTTC.

The V call is TRBV2, the J call TRBJ2-5; D is unclear. Trimming cost V 7 bases and J 3 bases, with 6 bases left between them. Germline CDR1 SNHLY, CDR2 FYNNEI. The length of the CDR3 is 11 residues. CDR3 DNA: TGTGCCAGCAATCGAGAAGAGACCCAGTACTTC. Its protein product is CASNREETQYF.

This rearrangement joins TRBV5-4 to TRBJ1-2, with a possible D match to TRBD1 (6 bases). CDR3 size: 13 residues. Germline CDR1 SGHNT, CDR2 YYREEE (reference sequence). V was trimmed by 2 bases and J by 4 bases, leaving 9 bases between them. The CDR3 bases are TGTGCCAGCAGCTTAGACAGGATCTATGGCTACACCTTC. Translating it yields CASSLDRIYGYTF.

The V call is TRBV7-2, the J call TRBJ2-3; TRBD2 matches 10 bases. This CDR3 contains 16 residues. Germline V gene data show CDR1 as SGHTA and CDR2 as FQGNSA. V dropped 2 bases and J dropped 5; count of bases not matched to a gene: 7. CDR3 sequence: CASSLSTSGMGDTQYF. CDR3 nucleotides: TGTGCCAGCAGCTTATCTACTAGCGGGATGGGAGATACGCAGTATTTT.

The V gene is TRBV5-4, the J gene TRBJ2-1; TRBD2 matches at 12 bases. Trimming removed 0 bases from V and 9 bases from J; junction bases left unmatched: 4. From germline, CDR1 is SGHNT and CDR2 YYREEE (reference sequence). The CDR3 contains 15 residues. In nucleotides, the CDR3 is TGTGCCAGCAGCTTGGGACTAGCGGGAGTTATTGAGCAGTTCTTC. Protein: CASSLGLAGVIEQFF.

V and J are TRBV7-2 and TRBJ2-7; perhaps TRBD1 as D (6 bases). V was clipped by 2 bases and J by 2 bases, with 13 bases between them. This CDR3 contains 15 residues. CDR1 and CDR2 (germline): SGHTA, FQGNSA. CDR3 DNA: TGTGCCAGCAGCTTATCGGGACAACTCACCTACGAGCAGTACTTC. Its protein product is CASSLSGQLTYEQYF.

The J gene is TRBJ1-2, the V gene TRBV28, with D maybe TRBD1 (5 bases). CDR3 length: 13 amino acids. CDR1 is MDHEN and CDR2 is SYDVKM in the germline V gene. Trimming stripped 7 bases from V and 4 bases from J, with 13 bases between. The CDR3 bases are TGTGCCAGCACATTAAGGGGTGGCTATGGCTACACCTTC. Protein: CASTLRGGYGYTF.

The chain combines TRBV27 with TRBJ1-5; 7 positions match TRBD1. The V and J ends lost 3 bases and 7 bases, in that order; junction bases with no gene match: 9. The CDR3 covers 15 residues. Germline values: CDR1 MNHEY, CDR2 SMNVEV (reference sequence). CDR3 DNA: TGTGCCAGCAGTTTCATGGGAAAAGGGGGCCAGCCCCAGCATTTT. This encodes CASSFMGKGGQPQHF.

The rearrangement uses TRBV6-6 and TRBJ1-2; D ambiguous. Per germline, CDR1 MNHNY and CDR2 SVGAGI (reference sequence). The CDR3 is made up of 15 amino acids. Trimming removed 5 bases at V and 5 bases at J, with 18 bases between. CDR3 nucleotides: TGTGCCAGCAGTCGGCTGCTTACGAACAGATATGGCTACACCTTC. It is translated as CASSRLLTNRYGYTF.

The chain joins TRBV4-3 to TRBJ2-1, with D perhaps matching TRBD2 (6 bases). Per germline, CDR1 LGHNA and CDR2 YSLEER. V was clipped by 1 base and J by 2 bases, with 9 bases between them. CDR3 size: 15 residues. The CDR3 loop reads CASSQGWEAYNEQFF. CDR3 coding DNA: TGCGCCAGCAGCCAAGGGTGGGAGGCCTACAATGAGCAGTTCTTC.

This chain links TRBV10-3 with TRBJ2-7; no reliable D call. CDR1 and CDR2 (germline): ENHRY, SYGVKD. This CDR3 region has 13 residues. V was clipped by 3 bases and J by 2 bases, with 8 bases between them. This CDR3 is CAISDRTAYEQYF. The CDR3 DNA reads TGTGCCATCAGTGACAGAACCGCCTACGAGCAGTACTTC.

The chain uses TRBV27 and TRBJ2-5, with a possible D match to TRBD1 (5 bases). CDR1 is MNHEY, CDR2 SMNVEV, per germline (reference sequence). Trimming removed 4 bases from V and 2 bases from J, with 11 bases in between. The CDR3 runs 14 residues. CDR3 sequence (DNA): TGTGCCAGCAGTTCCATGACAGAGCAAGAGACCCAGTACTTC. Translated, it gives CASSSMTEQETQYF.

This sequence joins TRBV19 and TRBJ2-7; TRBD2 is a possible D gene (6 bases). Trimming cost V 9 bases and J 3 bases, with 18 bases left between them. This CDR3 region has 14 residues. Germline CDR1 and CDR2: LNHDA and SQIVND (reference sequence). The CDR3 here is CASSSRGLVYEQYF. The CDR3 nucleotides read TGTGCCAGCAGTTCGAGGGGACTGGTCTACGAGCAGTACTTC.

A word on this clone: Germline and junction disagree at one end, which may indicate a read error. This sequence joins TRBV7-7 and TRBJ2-5; TRBD1 is a possible D gene (6 bases). The V gene's germline CDR1 is SSHAT and CDR2 FNYEAQ (reference sequence). This CDR3 is 13 amino acids long. CDR3 in amino acids: CASSVTGPETQYF. The DNA of the CDR3 is TGTGCTAGCAGCGTCACAGGGCCGGAGACCCAGTACTTC.